Given below is one T cell receptor (beta chain) in context. Per the authors' pipeline: Estimation of nucleated cell counts relied on the amplification of reference gene primers. Sequenced by immunoSEQ multiplex PCR; TCRdb stores in-frame clones only, minus some. V and J calls plus clone size are reproduced from that table; the DNA served to infer D and trimming. The sample includes some 330,000 clones, 70% to 90% of them seen just once. Per germline, CDR1 SGHTA and CDR2 FQGTGA. The CDR3 has 14 amino acids. V was pared by 2 bases and J by 2 bases, with 8 bases between. This entry belongs to a study of blood T cell repertoires in COVID-19. Study information: Both acute and convalescent COVID-19 samples were obtained from the United States, Italy and Spain. In each case, the material was cDNA or gDNA derived from T cells, B-cell-depleted T cells, or PBMCs.

The sequenced sample was peripheral blood. This sequence was found in a woman aged 45 to 65 with active or convalescent COVID-19. The chain combines TRBV7-3 with TRBJ2-3; no clear D. DNA of the CDR3: TGTGCCAGCAGCTTATCAGTTTCCACAGATACGCAGTATTTT. This sequence encodes CASSLSVSTDTQYF.